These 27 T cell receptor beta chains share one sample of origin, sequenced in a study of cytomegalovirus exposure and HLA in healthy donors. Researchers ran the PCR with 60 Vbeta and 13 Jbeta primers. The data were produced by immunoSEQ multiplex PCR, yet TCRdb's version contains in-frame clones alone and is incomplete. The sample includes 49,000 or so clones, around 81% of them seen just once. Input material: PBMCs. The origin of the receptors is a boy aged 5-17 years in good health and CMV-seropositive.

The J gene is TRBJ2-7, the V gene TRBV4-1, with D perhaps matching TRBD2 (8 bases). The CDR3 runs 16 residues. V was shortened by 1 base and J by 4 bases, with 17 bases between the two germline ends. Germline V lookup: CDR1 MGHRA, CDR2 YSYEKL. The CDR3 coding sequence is TGCGCCAGCAGCCAAGTCGGGAGGGGGCGCAAGTACGAGCAGTACTTC. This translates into CASSQVGRGRKYEQYF.

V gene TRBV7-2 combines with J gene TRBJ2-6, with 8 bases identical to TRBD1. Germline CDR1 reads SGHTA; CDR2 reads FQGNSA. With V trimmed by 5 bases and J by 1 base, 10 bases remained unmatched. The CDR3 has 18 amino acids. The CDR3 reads CASSTRQGIESGANVLTF. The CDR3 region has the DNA TGTGCCAGCAGCACGAGACAGGGGATCGAGTCTGGGGCCAACGTCCTGACTTTC.

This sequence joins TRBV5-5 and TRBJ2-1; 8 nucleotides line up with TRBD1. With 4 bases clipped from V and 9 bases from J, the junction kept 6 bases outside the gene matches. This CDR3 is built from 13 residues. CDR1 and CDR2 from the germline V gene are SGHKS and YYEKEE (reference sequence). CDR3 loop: CASSAAGGGEQFF. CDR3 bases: TGTGCCAGCAGCGCCGCAGGGGGCGGTGAGCAGTTCTTC.

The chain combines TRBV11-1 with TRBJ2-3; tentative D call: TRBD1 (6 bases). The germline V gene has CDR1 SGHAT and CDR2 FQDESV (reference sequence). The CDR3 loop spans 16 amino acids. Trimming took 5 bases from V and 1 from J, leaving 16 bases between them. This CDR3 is CASSLTGLWGTDTQYF. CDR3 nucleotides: TGTGCCAGCAGCCTAACAGGGCTATGGGGCACAGATACGCAGTATTTT.

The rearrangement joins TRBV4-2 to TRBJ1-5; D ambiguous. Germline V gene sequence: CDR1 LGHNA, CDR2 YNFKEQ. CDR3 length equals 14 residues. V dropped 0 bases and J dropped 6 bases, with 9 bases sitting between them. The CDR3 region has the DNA TGTGCCAGCAGCCAAGATTTTCGGGGTCAGCCCCAGCATTTT. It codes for CASSQDFRGQPQHF.

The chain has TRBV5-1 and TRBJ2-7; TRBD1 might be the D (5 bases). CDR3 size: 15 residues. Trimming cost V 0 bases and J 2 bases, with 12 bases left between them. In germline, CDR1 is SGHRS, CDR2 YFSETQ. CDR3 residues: CASSLVGAPAYEQYF. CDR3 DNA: TGCGCCAGCAGCTTGGTTGGGGCCCCGGCCTACGAGCAGTACTTC.

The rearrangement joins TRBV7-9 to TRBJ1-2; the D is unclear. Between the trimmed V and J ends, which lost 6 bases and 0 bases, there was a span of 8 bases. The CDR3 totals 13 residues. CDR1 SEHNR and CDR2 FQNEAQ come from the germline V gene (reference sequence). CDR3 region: CASSRLSNYGYTF. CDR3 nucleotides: TGTGCCAGCAGTCGACTGTCTAACTATGGCTACACCTTC. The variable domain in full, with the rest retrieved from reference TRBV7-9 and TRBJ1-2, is DTGVSQNPRHKITKRGQNVTFRCDPISEHNRLYWYRQTLGQGPEFLTYFQNEAQLEKSRLLSDRFSAERPKGSFSTLEIQRTEQGDSAMYLCASSRLSNYGYTFGSGTRLTVV.

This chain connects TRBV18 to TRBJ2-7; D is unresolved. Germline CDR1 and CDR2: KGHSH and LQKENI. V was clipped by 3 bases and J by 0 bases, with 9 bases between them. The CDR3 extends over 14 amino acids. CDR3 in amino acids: CASSPVSDSYEQYF. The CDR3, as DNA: TGTGCCAGCTCACCGGTCAGCGACTCCTACGAGCAGTACTTC.

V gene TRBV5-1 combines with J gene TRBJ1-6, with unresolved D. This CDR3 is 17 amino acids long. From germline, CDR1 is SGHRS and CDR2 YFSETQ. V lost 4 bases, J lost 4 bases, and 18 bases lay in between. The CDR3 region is CASSTGLRQAYNSPLHF. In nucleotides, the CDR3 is TGCGCCAGCAGCACCGGACTCCGCCAAGCATATAATTCACCCCTCCACTTT.

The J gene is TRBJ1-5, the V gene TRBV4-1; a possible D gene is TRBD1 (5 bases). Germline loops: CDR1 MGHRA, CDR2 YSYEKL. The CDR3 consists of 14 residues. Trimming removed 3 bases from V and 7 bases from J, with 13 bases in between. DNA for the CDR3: TGCGCCAGCAGCCATCCCGCTCGGGGGCAGCCCCAGCATTTT. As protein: CASSHPARGQPQHF.

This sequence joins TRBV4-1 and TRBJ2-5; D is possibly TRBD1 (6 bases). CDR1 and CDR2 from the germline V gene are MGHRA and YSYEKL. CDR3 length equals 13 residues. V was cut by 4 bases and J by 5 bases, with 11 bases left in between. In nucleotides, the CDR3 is TGCGCCAGCAGCCCCCCAGGGGAGGAGACCCAGTACTTC. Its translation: CASSPPGEETQYF.

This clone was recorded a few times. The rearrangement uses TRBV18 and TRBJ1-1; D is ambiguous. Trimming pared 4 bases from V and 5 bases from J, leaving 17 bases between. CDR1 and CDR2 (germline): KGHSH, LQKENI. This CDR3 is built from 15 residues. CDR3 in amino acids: CASSRPRRAQTEAFF. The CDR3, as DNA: TGTGCCAGCTCACGCCCGAGGCGAGCACAAACTGAAGCTTTCTTT.

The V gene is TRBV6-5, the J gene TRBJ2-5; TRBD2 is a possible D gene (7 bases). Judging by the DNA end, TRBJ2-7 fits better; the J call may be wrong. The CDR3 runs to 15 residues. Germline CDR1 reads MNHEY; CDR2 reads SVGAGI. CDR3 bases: TGTGCCAGCAGTTATTCTGCGGGGGCGCTTAACGAGCAGTACTTC. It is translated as CASSYSAGALNEQYF.

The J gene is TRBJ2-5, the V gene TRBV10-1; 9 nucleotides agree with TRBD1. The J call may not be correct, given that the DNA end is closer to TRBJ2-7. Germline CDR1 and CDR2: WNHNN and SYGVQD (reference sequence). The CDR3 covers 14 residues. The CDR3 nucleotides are TGCGCCAGCAGTGATACAGGGGGCAACGACGAGCAGTACTTC. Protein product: CASSDTGGNDEQYF.

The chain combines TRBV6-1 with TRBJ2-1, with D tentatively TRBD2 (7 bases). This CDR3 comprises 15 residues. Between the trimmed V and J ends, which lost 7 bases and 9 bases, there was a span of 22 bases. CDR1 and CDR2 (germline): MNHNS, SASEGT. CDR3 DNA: TGTGCCAGCAACCTAGGAGGGGGAGGGGTTAGTGAGCAGTTCTTC. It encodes CASNLGGGGVSEQFF.

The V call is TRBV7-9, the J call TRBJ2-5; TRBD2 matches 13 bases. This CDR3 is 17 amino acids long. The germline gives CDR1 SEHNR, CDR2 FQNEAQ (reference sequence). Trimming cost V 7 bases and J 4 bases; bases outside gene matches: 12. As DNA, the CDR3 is TGTGCCAGCACCCTGACTAGCGGGGGGCCGTATTCAGAGACCCAGTACTTC. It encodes CASTLTSGGPYSETQYF.

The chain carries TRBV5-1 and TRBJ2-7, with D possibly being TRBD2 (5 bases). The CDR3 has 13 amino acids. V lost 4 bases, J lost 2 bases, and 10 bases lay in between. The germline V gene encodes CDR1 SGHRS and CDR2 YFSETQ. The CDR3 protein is CASSGSGTYEQYF. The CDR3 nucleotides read TGCGCCAGCAGCGGGTCGGGGACCTACGAGCAGTACTTC.

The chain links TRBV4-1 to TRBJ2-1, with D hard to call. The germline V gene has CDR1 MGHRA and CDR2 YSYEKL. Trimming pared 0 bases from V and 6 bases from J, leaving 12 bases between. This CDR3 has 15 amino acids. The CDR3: CASSQDGYGVNEQFF. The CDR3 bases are TGCGCCAGCAGCCAAGACGGGTACGGTGTCAATGAGCAGTTCTTC.

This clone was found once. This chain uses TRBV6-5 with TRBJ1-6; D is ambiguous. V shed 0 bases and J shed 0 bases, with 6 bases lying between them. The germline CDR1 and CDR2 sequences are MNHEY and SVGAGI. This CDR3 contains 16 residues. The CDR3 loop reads CASSYSHSSYNSPLHF. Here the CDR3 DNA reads TGTGCCAGCAGTTACTCCCATTCCTCCTATAATTCACCCCTCCACTTT.

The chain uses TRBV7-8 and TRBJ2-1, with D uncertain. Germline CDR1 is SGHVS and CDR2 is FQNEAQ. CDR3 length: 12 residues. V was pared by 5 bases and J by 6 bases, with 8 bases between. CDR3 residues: CASSLLINEQFF. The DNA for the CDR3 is TGTGCCAGCAGCCTATTAATCAATGAGCAGTTCTTC.

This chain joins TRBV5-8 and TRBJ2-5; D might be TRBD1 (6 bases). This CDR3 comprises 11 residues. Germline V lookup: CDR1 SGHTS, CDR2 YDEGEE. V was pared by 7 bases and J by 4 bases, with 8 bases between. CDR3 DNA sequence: TGTGCCAGCCGAGGGGGAGAGACCCAGTACTTC. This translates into CASRGGETQYF. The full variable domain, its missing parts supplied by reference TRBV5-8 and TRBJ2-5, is EAGVTQSPTHLIKTRGQQATLRCSPISGHTSVYWYQQALGLGLQFLLWYDEGEERNRGNFPPRFSGRQFPNYSSELNVNALELEDSALYLCASRGGETQYFGPGTRLLVL.

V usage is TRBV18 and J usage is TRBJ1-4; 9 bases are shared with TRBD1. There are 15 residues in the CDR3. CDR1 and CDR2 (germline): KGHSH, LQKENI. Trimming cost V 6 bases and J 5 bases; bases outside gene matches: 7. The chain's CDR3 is CASSPRQGGNEKLFF. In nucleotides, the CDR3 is TGTGCCAGCTCTCCGAGACAGGGGGGGAATGAAAAACTGTTTTTT.

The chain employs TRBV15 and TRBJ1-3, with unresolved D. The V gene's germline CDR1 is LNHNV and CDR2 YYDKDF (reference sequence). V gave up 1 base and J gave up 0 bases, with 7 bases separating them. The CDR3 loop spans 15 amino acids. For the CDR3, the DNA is TGTGCCACCAGCAGAGTACACCTCTCTGGAAACACCATATATTTT. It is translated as CATSRVHLSGNTIYF.

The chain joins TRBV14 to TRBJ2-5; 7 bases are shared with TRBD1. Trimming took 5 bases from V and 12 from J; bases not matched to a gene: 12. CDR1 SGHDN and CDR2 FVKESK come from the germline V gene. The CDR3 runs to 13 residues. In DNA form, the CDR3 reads TGTGCCAGCAGCAACACTGGGACAGTATGGAAGTACTTC. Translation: CASSNTGTVWKYF. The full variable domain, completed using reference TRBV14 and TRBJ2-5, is EAGVTQFPSHSVIEKGQTVTLRCDPISGHDNLYWYRRVMGKEIKFLLHFVKESKQDESGMPNNRFLAERTGGTYSTLKVQPAELEDSGVYFCASSNTGTVWKYFGPGTRLLVL.

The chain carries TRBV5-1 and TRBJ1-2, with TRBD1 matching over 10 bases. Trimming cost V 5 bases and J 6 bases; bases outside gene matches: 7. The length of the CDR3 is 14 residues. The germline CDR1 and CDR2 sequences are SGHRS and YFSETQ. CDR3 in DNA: TGCGCCAGCAGTTTAGGGGGGACAGGGGATGGCTACACCTTC. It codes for CASSLGGTGDGYTF.

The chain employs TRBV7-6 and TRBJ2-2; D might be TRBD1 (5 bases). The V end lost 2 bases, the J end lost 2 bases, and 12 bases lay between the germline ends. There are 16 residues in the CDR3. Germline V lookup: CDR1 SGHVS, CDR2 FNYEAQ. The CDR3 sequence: CASSLMQGGNTGELFF. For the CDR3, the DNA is TGTGCCAGCAGCTTAATGCAGGGTGGAAACACCGGGGAGCTGTTTTTT.

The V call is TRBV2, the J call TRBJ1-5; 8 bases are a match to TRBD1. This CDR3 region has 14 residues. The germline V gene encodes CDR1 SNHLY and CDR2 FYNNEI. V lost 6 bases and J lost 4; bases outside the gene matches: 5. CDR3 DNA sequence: TGTGCCAGCAGGTCCGGGACAGGTAATCAGCCCCAGCATTTT. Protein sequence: CASRSGTGNQPQHF.